These 16 T cell receptor beta chains were sequenced from one sample in a study of early stage breast cancer tumors. TCRdb's copy holds only in-frame clones and misses some; the assay was immunoSEQ multiplex PCR. The table shows about 31,000 clones, with just under 75% occurring only once. The sequencing input was blood. The source is a person aged 35-55 years with breast cancer.

The chain links TRBV7-9 to TRBJ2-7, with TRBD2 matching over 7 bases. The germline V gene has CDR1 SEHNR and CDR2 FQNEAQ (reference sequence). The CDR3 consists of 12 residues. The ends lost 0 bases at V and 10 bases at J; junction bases unmatched: 3. This CDR3 reads CASSLARGRQYF. CDR3 in DNA: TGTGCCAGCAGCTTAGCTCGCGGGAGACAGTACTTC.

V and J are TRBV19 and TRBJ2-5; D possibly corresponds to TRBD1 (5 bases). Germline V gene data show CDR1 as LNHDA and CDR2 as SQIVND (reference sequence). Trimming cost V 3 bases and J 7 bases, with 12 bases left between them. This CDR3 region has 13 residues. CDR3 coding DNA: TGTGCCAGTAGTATGTTCAGGGTGGGGACCCAGTACTTC. Protein product: CASSMFRVGTQYF.

The chain links TRBV27 to TRBJ1-1; tentative D call: TRBD1 (5 bases). Trimming took 1 base from V and 6 from J, leaving 9 bases between them. This CDR3 region has 13 residues. The germline V gene has CDR1 MNHEY and CDR2 SMNVEV (reference sequence). CDR3 DNA sequence: TGTGCCAGCAGTTTATTCCAGGGTGCTGAAGCTTTCTTT. Its protein product is CASSLFQGAEAFF.

V gene TRBV6-5 combines with J gene TRBJ1-2, with D possibly TRBD1 on 6 matching bases. CDR1 and CDR2 from the germline V gene are MNHEY and SVGAGI. Deletions cut 6 bases from V and 5 bases from J, with 19 bases between. This CDR3 has 15 residues. The chain's CDR3 is CASRLERGASYGYTF. In nucleotides, the CDR3 is TGTGCCAGCAGATTAGAGCGGGGGGCAAGTTATGGCTACACCTTC.

The DNA for the CDR3 is TGTGCCATCAGAGGGACTAGCGGAGAGGCCTACAATGAGCAGTTCTTC. It translates to CAIRGTSGEAYNEQFF. V usage is TRBV10-3 and J usage is TRBJ2-1; 11 bases agree with TRBD2. Germline CDR1 ENHRY, CDR2 SYGVKD. The CDR3 is made up of 16 amino acids. Trimming took 6 bases from V and 2 from J; bases not matched to a gene: 6.

V usage is TRBV27 and J usage is TRBJ2-1; the D is unclear. V was cut by 5 bases and J by 4 bases, with 6 bases left in between. This CDR3 is 12 amino acids long. Per the germline V gene, CDR1 is MNHEY and CDR2 is SMNVEV (reference sequence). The CDR3 DNA is TGTGCCAGCAGTCGATCGTACAATGAGCAGTTCTTC. Protein product: CASSRSYNEQFF.

The CDR3 region is CASSVGLLTEAETQYF. Here the CDR3 DNA reads TGTGCCAGCAGCGTAGGTCTTCTTACAGAGGCAGAGACCCAGTACTTC. V usage is TRBV9 and J usage is TRBJ2-5, with D hard to call. The CDR3 runs 16 residues. Germline V gives CDR1 SGDLS, CDR2 YYNGEE. Trimming took off 0 bases at V and 4 bases at J, with 16 bases between the two ends.

This chain connects TRBV27 to TRBJ2-1; 15 nucleotides agree with TRBD2. Germline V lookup: CDR1 MNHEY, CDR2 SMNVEV (reference sequence). The CDR3 loop spans 19 amino acids. V gave up 3 bases and J gave up 8 bases; unmatched junction bases: 14. CDR3 sequence reads: CASSFRFSGTSGRFYEQFF. In nucleotides, the CDR3 is TGTGCCAGCAGTTTCCGATTTTCCGGGACTAGCGGGAGGTTTTATGAGCAGTTCTTC.

The chain is built from TRBV18 and TRBJ1-1; TRBD1 matches 9 bases. Germline assignment: CDR1 KGHSH and CDR2 LQKENI. V lost 0 bases to trimming and J lost 4 bases; unmatched junction nucleotides: 0. This CDR3 is built from 14 residues. The CDR3 here is CASSPPTGGTEAFF. DNA for the CDR3: TGTGCCAGCTCACCACCGACAGGGGGCACTGAAGCTTTCTTT.

The V gene is TRBV29-1, the J gene TRBJ2-1; D is possibly TRBD1 or TRBD2 (5 bases each). Germline CDR1 and CDR2: SQVTM and ANQGSEA. V lost 4 bases and J lost 8, with 18 bases in between. The CDR3 consists of 14 residues. The CDR3 coding sequence is TGCAGCGTTGGAGTCGTTGCCGGGGACCATGAGCAGTTCTTC. Translating gives CSVGVVAGDHEQFF.

The V gene is TRBV7-8, the J gene TRBJ1-2; 8 positions match TRBD1. The germline V gene has CDR1 SGHVS and CDR2 FQNEAQ. The CDR3 loop spans 14 amino acids. After removal of 5 bases from V and 8 bases from J, the junction contained 10 bases not matched to a gene. The CDR3 nucleotides read TGTGCCAGCAGCCTAGTGGACAGGGATGGAGGCTACACCTTC. Translation: CASSLVDRDGGYTF.

This chain connects TRBV11-3 to TRBJ2-5; no reliable D call. The CDR3 covers 12 residues. Germline loops: CDR1 SGHNT, CDR2 YENEEA. V shed 5 bases and J shed 1 base, with 5 bases lying between them. CDR3 in amino acids: CASSQSQETQYF. CDR3 DNA: TGTGCCAGCAGCCAATCCCAAGAGACCCAGTACTTC.

The V call is TRBV9, the J call TRBJ2-7, with 8 bases aligning to TRBD1. This CDR3 spans 14 amino acids. After removal of 4 bases from V and 4 bases from J, the junction contained 7 bases not matched to a gene. Germline CDR1 reads SGDLS; CDR2 reads YYNGEE. CDR3 sequence (DNA): TGTGCCAGCAGCCAGGACAGGGTGGGGTACGAGCAGTACTTC. It codes for CASSQDRVGYEQYF.

This rearrangement joins TRBV6-9 to TRBJ1-5, with 7 bases identical to TRBD1. CDR1 is MNHGY and CDR2 is SVAAGI in the germline V gene. The CDR3 extends over 16 amino acids. V lost 2 bases and J lost 2; bases outside the gene matches: 6. The CDR3 loop reads CASSYLLGGCNQPQHF. CDR3 nucleotides: TGTGCCAGCAGTTATCTCTTAGGGGGCTGCAATCAGCCCCAGCATTTT.

The rearrangement links TRBV7-2 to TRBJ2-5, with a weak D call TRBD2 (5 bases). The CDR3 consists of 15 residues. In germline, CDR1 is SGHTA, CDR2 FQGNSA. The V gene lost 3 bases and the J gene lost 5 bases, with 16 bases spanning the gap. CDR3 sequence: CASSFPLLGSETQYF. In DNA form, the CDR3 reads TGTGCCAGCAGCTTCCCCCTACTAGGTTCGGAGACCCAGTACTTC.

The V call is TRBV18, the J call TRBJ2-7; D uncertain. V lost 4 bases and J 7 bases, leaving 20 bases between the germline ends. CDR1 is KGHSH and CDR2 is LQKENI in the germline V gene. There are 15 residues in the CDR3. The CDR3 coding sequence is TGTGCCAGCTCACTCGACCGATCGGAATTGAGGGAGCAGTACTTC. Protein: CASSLDRSELREQYF.